The rows below give T cell receptor beta chains drawn from one sample of a study of blood T cell repertoires in COVID-19. Sequencing used immunoSEQ multiplex PCR; TCRdb keeps in-frame clones, though not all of them. The sample contains 250,000 to 350,000 clones, approximately 83% of which appear only once. Sequenced input: PBMCs or T cells enriched from blood (not recorded which). These receptors were taken from a woman aged 30 to 39 who had recovered from COVID-19. Each CDR3 is given with its conserved first and last residue. A D gene is named only where the DNA matches it firmly. Clone size appears in some rows only: once, few, many, or a class for an expanded clone.

once	TRBV29-1	NA	TRBJ1-1	TGCAGCGTTGATGGGATCGGGGTTACTGAAGCTTTCTTT	CSVDGIGVTEAFF
NA	TRBV15	TRBD2	TRBJ2-5	TGTGCCACCAGCAGACCTACGGGACTAGTTAGAGAGACCCAGTACTTC	CATSRPTGLVRETQYF
once	TRBV28	NA	TRBJ1-2	TGTGCCAGCAGTTTATCCCCGAACGTGATCGCGGGCTACACCTTC	CASSLSPNVIAGYTF
NA	TRBV7-2	NA	TRBJ2-4	TGTGCCAGCAGCCCCCAGGGGCTGAGAAACATTCAGTACTTC	CASSPQGLRNIQYF
NA	TRBV9	TRBD2	TRBJ2-1	TGTGCCAGCAGCGTAGGGGTAGCGGGGGGGTCTCAGCCCTACAATGAGCAGTTCTTC	CASSVGVAGGSQPYNEQFF
NA	TRBV2	TRBD2	TRBJ2-7	TGTGCCAGCAGTGAAGCTATTCTAGCGGGGATCGCCAAGGGAGAGCAGTACTTC	CASSEAILAGIAKGEQYF
NA	TRBV28	NA	TRBJ1-2	TGTGCCAGCAGTCAGGCCGGGACACAGAACCTCTATGGCTACACCTTC	CASSQAGTQNLYGYTF
NA	TRBV2	NA	TRBJ1-1	TGTGCCAGCAGCGACAGCAACACTGAAGCTTTCTTT	CASSDSNTEAFF
NA	TRBV30	TRBD1	TRBJ1-5	TGTGCCTGGAGCGCGGGACAGGCCCTCAATCAGCCCCAGCATTTT	CAWSAGQALNQPQHF
NA	TRBV18	NA	TRBJ1-3	TGTGCCAGCTCACCGGCGGATCTTGTGGCCAACACCATATATTTT	CASSPADLVANTIYF
NA	TRBV7-9	NA	TRBJ1-5	TGTGCCAGCAGCACCACAGTCAATCAGCCCCAGCATTTT	CASSTTVNQPQHF
NA	TRBV19	TRBD1	TRBJ1-1	TGTGCCAGTAGTACCAGGGACAGGATGAACACTGAAGCTTTCTTT	CASSTRDRMNTEAFF
NA	TRBV7-9	TRBD2	TRBJ2-4	TGTGCCAGCAGCCCCCGGGAGGGCCCAGCCAAAAACATTCAGTACTTC	CASSPREGPAKNIQYF
NA	TRBV19	NA	TRBJ1-5	TGTGCCAGTATGGCGGAAGGTCAGTTGAGCAATCAGCCCCAGCATTTT	CASMAEGQLSNQPQHF
NA	TRBV30	TRBD1	TRBJ1-2	TGTGCCTGGAGTGTACGTCAGGGGGCTGCGAATGGCTACACCTTC	CAWSVRQGAANGYTF
NA	TRBV6-2/TRBV6-3	TRBD1	TRBJ2-1	TGTGCCAGCAGTTACTGGATACAGGGGACCTACAATGAGCAGTTCTTC	CASSYWIQGTYNEQFF
NA	TRBV15	NA	TRBJ2-1	TGTGCCACCAGCAGAGCGGGGAAACCCGTCTACAATGAGCAGTTCTTC	CATSRAGKPVYNEQFF
once	TRBV19	TRBD1	TRBJ1-4	TGTGCCAGTAGTATACTCCAGGGGGTTAATGAAAAACTGTTTTTT	CASSILQGVNEKLFF
NA	TRBV11-3	TRBD2	TRBJ2-3	TGTGCCAGCAGTAAGGCGGGGGGCCGAGGAGATACGCAGTATTTT	CASSKAGGRGDTQYF
once	TRBV13	NA	TRBJ1-2	TGTGCCAGCAGCCGCTCTAACGGGGATGGCTACACCTTC	CASSRSNGDGYTF
NA	TRBV5-1	TRBD1	TRBJ2-7	TGCGCCAGCAGCAGTGGACAGGGACCCCACGAGCAGTACTTC	CASSSGQGPHEQYF
NA	TRBV10-3	NA	TRBJ2-1	TGTGCCATCAGTGTCTCAGGGGATCCTTACAATGAGCAGTTCTTC	CAISVSGDPYNEQFF
NA	TRBV10-2	NA	TRBJ1-6	TGCGCCAGCAGTGAGGGGAGTTCTAGGAATAATTCACCCCTCCACTTT	CASSEGSSRNNSPLHF
NA	TRBV28	TRBD1	TRBJ1-1	TGTGCCAGCAGTTTGTCCGGGACAGGGTTCACTGAAGCTTTCTTT	CASSLSGTGFTEAFF
NA	TRBV30	TRBD1	TRBJ1-2	TGTGCCGGGCAAGGACAGGGGTCGGTTTATGGCTACACCTTC	CAGQGQGSVYGYTF
once	TRBV29-1	TRBD2	TRBJ2-2	TGCAGCGTTGTAGCCAGCGGGGCCACCGGGGAGCTGTTTTTT	CSVVASGATGELFF
NA	TRBV28	NA	TRBJ1-1	TGTGCCAGCAGATACCAGGTTGTTGGAGGTGAAGCTTTCTTT	CASRYQVVGGEAFF
NA	TRBV27	NA	TRBJ2-1	TGTGCCAGCAGTTTCAAAAGCCAGGCAGCCGCTAGCTACTCCTACAATGAGCAGTTCTTC	CASSFKSQAAASYSYNEQFF
NA	TRBV28	TRBD2	TRBJ2-5	TGTGCCAGCCGATCCCAGCGGGGGAGACAGACCCAGTACTTC	CASRSQRGRQTQYF
NA	TRBV18	NA	TRBJ2-3	TGTGCCAGCTCACCACCGGGCAGGGGGGTCACGGATACGCAGTATTTT	CASSPPGRGVTDTQYF
few	TRBV2	TRBD1	TRBJ1-1	TGTGCCAGCAGTGAAGACAGGGGGAACACTGAAGCTTTCTTT	CASSEDRGNTEAFF
NA	TRBV6-5	TRBD1	TRBJ1-5	TGTGCCAGCAGCCAAGACAGGGGGCAGGGACAGCCCCAGCATTTT	CASSQDRGQGQPQHF
NA	TRBV5-6	TRBD1	TRBJ1-2	TGTGCCAGCAGCTTGGTGTCAGGGGGCAATTGGAACTATGGCTACACCTTC	CASSLVSGGNWNYGYTF
NA	TRBV10-3	NA	TRBJ2-1	TGTGCCATCAACTGTTGCGGTTACTACAATGAGCAGTTCTTC	CAINCCGYYNEQFF
NA	TRBV28	NA	TRBJ1-1	TGTGCCAGCAGTTTATCTAACACTGAAGCTTTCTTT	CASSLSNTEAFF
NA	TRBV27	NA	TRBJ1-1	TGTGCCAGCAGCTCCCTGGTGGACAGTGAAGCTTTCTTT	CASSSLVDSEAFF
few	TRBV6-1	NA	TRBJ1-2	TGTGCCAGCAGTGAATCCGTGGGGGGGCCTTTCTATGGCTACACCTTC	CASSESVGGPFYGYTF
once	TRBV14	NA	TRBJ1-4	TGTGCCAGCAGCCAATTGAGGGCTTATGGGGAAAAACTGTTTTTT	CASSQLRAYGEKLFF
NA	TRBV30	TRBD1	TRBJ1-6	TGTGCCTGGAGTCCACAGGGGAATTCACCCCTCCACTTT	CAWSPQGNSPLHF
NA	TRBV12-3/TRBV12-4	TRBD1	TRBJ1-2	TGTGCCAGCAGTTTAGGGGACAGCTATGGCTACACCTTC	CASSLGDSYGYTF
few	TRBV27	NA	TRBJ2-2	TGTGCCAGCAGCCAGAACACCGGGGAGCTGTTTTTT	CASSQNTGELFF
NA	TRBV18	TRBD1	TRBJ1-2	TGTGCCAGCTCACGGGACAGGGAGGGCTACACCTTC	CASSRDREGYTF